The clone carrying this T cell receptor (beta chain) was counted many times. Antigen: not known. The source material, RNA transcripts, was used to amplify TCR beta CDR3 regions. Carried out on the TCR CDR3, a first-round RT-PCR used the HTBI primer set. TCRdb reprocessed the multiplex PCR reads with MiXCR, giving one entry per CDR3 protein. The sample holds about 400,000 distinct CDR3 sequences, around an eighth seen once. Ophthalmopathy patients had moderate-to-severe active disease, CAS ≥3, NOSPECS ≥4, and disease duration under 3 months. The data stem from a study of T cells in Graves' hyperthyroidism and ophthalmopathy. Trimming took 3 bases from V and 7 from J, leaving 12 bases between them. This CDR3 region has 13 residues. Germline V CDR1 and CDR2: KGHSH, LQKENI. Study outcomes and limitations: Also found in blood were most expanded thyroid clonotypes above 0.001. Classification by a 13 V-J model distinguished ophthalmopathy from stable hyperthyroidism.

The sequence was obtained from a man in his fifties with Graves' ophthalmopathy. The chain joins TRBV18 to TRBJ1-1; D is possibly TRBD1 (5 bases). What was sequenced was blood. CDR3 amino acids: CASSPGVGDEAFF. The CDR3 DNA reads TGTGCCAGCTCACCGGGGGTCGGGGATGAAGCTTTCTTT.